This T cell receptor (beta chain) was sequenced in a study of spatial heterogeneity in lung cancer. Findings of the study overall: Tumor TCRs that were ubiquitous and expanded showed up in blood more at resection than follow-up.

TCR cDNA molecules each had a unique molecular identifier. Each CDR3 protein gets one entry after TCRdb re-called the 5' RACE reads with MiXCR. The profile shows some 32,000 distinct CDR3 sequences, roughly 10% of them singletons. The V gene's germline CDR1 is SGHVS and CDR2 FNYEAQ. V lost 5 bases and J lost 0, with 10 bases in between. The CDR3 loop spans 14 amino acids. This clonotype came up many times. Its antigen is unidentified. Time point noted: blood at routine non-recurrence follow-up after resection. Tumor, nontumor lung or frozen PBMC supplied whole RNA, sequenced without sorting. The V and J genes are TRBV7-6 and TRBJ1-1; D unclear. The sample in question was PBMCs, obtained at follow-up. The clonotype was recovered from a female donor with early-stage non-small cell lung cancer. CDR3: CASSAQRLNTEAFF. The CDR3 nucleotides read TGTGCCAGCAGCGCACAGAGGCTGAACACTGAAGCTTTCTTT.